One sample yielded the 14 T cell receptor beta chains listed below, sequenced in a study of T cell responses to AZD1222 COVID-19 vaccine. Clones were read by immunoSEQ multiplex PCR, and TCRdb kept only the in-frame ones, dropping some. The sample includes about 150,000 clones, 86% seen only once; the top ten take 5.5%. The sequencing used peripheral blood, collected on day 0 of MenACWY control vaccination. Receptor source: an adult in good health.

The V and J genes are TRBV15 and TRBJ2-2, with TRBD1 identical over 7 bases. J gave up 5 bases and V 6 bases, and 9 bases lay outside the gene matches. The CDR3 loop spans 15 amino acids. Germline loops: CDR1 LNHNV, CDR2 YYDKDF (reference sequence). The CDR3 DNA reads as TGTGCCACCAGGTCCCAAGACAGGGAAACCGGGGAGCTGTTTTTT. It codes for CATRSQDRETGELFF.

This rearrangement joins TRBV5-5 to TRBJ2-1, with 9 bases that match TRBD2. This CDR3 comprises 15 residues. The germline gives CDR1 SGHKS, CDR2 YYEKEE (reference sequence). V shed 3 bases and J 9 bases; nucleotides not matched to a gene: 10. The CDR3 DNA is TGTGCCAGCAGCTCACGTGCGGGGGGGCCCCGTGAGCAGTTCTTC. It encodes CASSSRAGGPREQFF.

The chain combines TRBV5-1 with TRBJ1-6; 8 bases line up with TRBD1. With 2 bases clipped from V and 9 bases from J, the junction kept 4 bases outside the gene matches. This CDR3 has 14 residues. Looked up from germline, CDR1 is SGHRS and CDR2 is YFSETQ. For the CDR3, the DNA is TGCGCCAGCAGCTTTACAGGGGGTAGTTCACCCCTCCACTTT. It yields the protein CASSFTGGSSPLHF.

The chain employs TRBV14 and TRBJ1-2; D possibly corresponds to TRBD1 (6 bases). CDR1 and CDR2 from the germline V gene are SGHDN and FVKESK. The CDR3 consists of 15 residues. Trimming removed 6 bases from V and 6 bases from J, with 20 bases in between. The CDR3 is CASRRNVGGLHGYTF. The DNA of the CDR3 is TGTGCCAGCAGGAGAAATGTAGGGGGGTTGCATGGCTACACCTTC.

This clone was detected only a few times. The chain is built from TRBV10-3 and TRBJ1-2; D uncertain. Per germline, CDR1 ENHRY and CDR2 SYGVKD. The V end was cut by 6 bases, the J end by 0 bases, with 14 bases between. The CDR3 contains 15 residues. The CDR3 DNA reads as TGTGCCATCAGAGCAGAGATAACATCTAACTATGGCTACACCTTC. Its translation: CAIRAEITSNYGYTF.

The chain has TRBV9 and TRBJ2-2; 9 positions agree with TRBD2. Trimming cost V 4 bases and J 2 bases; bases outside gene matches: 9. Germline V gives CDR1 SGDLS, CDR2 YYNGEE. CDR3 length: 17 residues. In DNA, the CDR3 is TGTGCCAGCAGCCCACGAGCGGGGGGCATTAACACCGGGGAGCTGTTTTTT. It translates to CASSPRAGGINTGELFF. Combining the CDR3 with reference TRBV9 and TRBJ2-2 gives the whole variable domain DSGVTQTPKHLITATGQRVTLRCSPRSGDLSVYWYQQSLDQGLQFLIQYYNGEERAKGNILERFSAQQFPDLHSELNLSSLELGDSALYFCASSPRAGGINTGELFFGEGSRLTVL.

The V call is TRBV30, the J call TRBJ2-2; D ambiguous. Per germline, CDR1 GTSNPN and CDR2 SVGIG (reference sequence). CDR3 size: 14 residues. V lost 0 bases and J lost 4, with 9 bases in between. The CDR3 nucleotides are TGTGCCTGGAGTGTAACAGCAGGCACCGGGGAGCTGTTTTTT. Its protein product is CAWSVTAGTGELFF.

This chain uses TRBV4-1 with TRBJ2-7; D unclear. The ends were cut back, 5 bases at V and 2 bases at J, with 13 bases in the middle. CDR3 length: 14 residues. Germline V lookup: CDR1 MGHRA, CDR2 YSYEKL. The CDR3 loop is CASSIRIGPYEQYF. In nucleotides, the CDR3 is TGCGCCAGCAGCATTCGTATTGGCCCCTACGAGCAGTACTTC.

This sequence joins TRBV28 and TRBJ1-1, with D maybe TRBD1 (5 bases). V was clipped by 10 bases and J by 4 bases, with 25 bases between them. The germline gives CDR1 MDHEN, CDR2 SYDVKM. The CDR3 length is 16 residues. The CDR3 nucleotides read TGTGCCATCTCCCCCCCCGGGGGGAGTGAGGGCACTGAAGCTTTCTTT. Translation: CAISPPGGSEGTEAFF.

This clone was observed a few times. The chain has TRBV9 and TRBJ1-2, with D perhaps matching TRBD1 (5 bases). There are 12 residues in the CDR3. Germline CDR1 reads SGDLS; CDR2 reads YYNGEE. The V end lost 4 bases, the J end lost 7 bases, and 11 bases lay between the germline ends. The CDR3 spells CASSRGLGGYTF. The CDR3, as DNA: TGTGCCAGCAGCAGGGGACTGGGTGGCTACACCTTC.

The rearrangement links TRBV19 to TRBJ2-3; 9 nucleotides align to TRBD2. The CDR3 runs to 14 residues. The germline V gene encodes CDR1 LNHDA and CDR2 SQIVND (reference sequence). The ends lost 7 bases at V and 4 bases at J; junction bases unmatched: 6. The CDR3 nucleotides read TGTGCCAGTAAGCAGCGGGGGGATCCAGATACGCAGTATTTT. Translation: CASKQRGDPDTQYF.

On this clone itself: The identical CDR3 is also encoded by other nucleotide sequences in the sample. V is TRBV6-5 and J is TRBJ1-2, with 8 bases that match TRBD1. Germline V CDR1 and CDR2: MNHEY, SVGAGI. The CDR3 has 12 residues. The junction had 2 bases not matched to a gene; V was cut back by 6 bases and J by 5 bases. The chain's CDR3 is CASRTGDYGYTF. The CDR3 DNA sequence: TGTGCCAGCAGGACAGGGGATTATGGCTACACCTTC.

The chain recombines TRBV24-1 with TRBJ2-3; the D gene is possibly TRBD2 (6 bases). CDR1 is KGHDR, CDR2 SFDVKD, per germline. The CDR3 is 15 residues long. Trimming took 3 bases from V and 2 from J, leaving 11 bases between them. In nucleotides, the CDR3 is TGTGCCACCAGTGATCGGACTATATACACAGATACGCAGTATTTT. This encodes CATSDRTIYTDTQYF.

This clone has only a few counts. V usage is TRBV5-6 and J usage is TRBJ1-5; 7 bases agree with TRBD1. Germline lookup yields CDR1 SGHDT and CDR2 YYEEEE. With 4 bases clipped from V and 5 bases from J, the junction kept 6 bases outside the gene matches. CDR3 size: 14 residues. The CDR3: CASSRQGWDQPQHF. For the CDR3, the DNA is TGTGCCAGCAGCCGACAGGGTTGGGATCAGCCCCAGCATTTT.